This entry lists 8 T cell receptor beta chains sequenced from one sample in a study of cytomegalovirus exposure and HLA in healthy donors. Primers included in the PCR were 60 Vbeta and 13 Jbeta primers. The assay was immunoSEQ multiplex PCR, and TCRdb's table has in-frame clones only and misses some. In the table there are 99,000 or so clones, 78% of which are singletons. The sample was PBMCs. These receptor sequences come from a man aged 25 to 40 in good health and CMV-seronegative.

This clone was recorded only once. The rearrangement links TRBV5-1 to TRBJ2-3; 9 nucleotides match TRBD1. CDR1 and CDR2 (germline): SGHRS, YFSETQ. Germline trimming cut 4 bases from V and 6 bases from J; bases unmatched to any gene: 3. The length of the CDR3 is 13 residues. This CDR3 is CASSGDRVDTQYF. CDR3 nucleotide sequence: TGCGCCAGCAGCGGGGACAGGGTTGATACGCAGTATTTT.

This clone was counted between two and nine times. V usage is TRBV27 and J usage is TRBJ2-7; TRBD2 aligns across 11 bases. The CDR3 has 15 amino acids. With V trimmed by 3 bases and J by 1 base, 2 bases remained unmatched. Germline CDR1 MNHEY, CDR2 SMNVEV (reference sequence). The CDR3 loop reads CASSFGTSGSYEQYF. The CDR3 DNA is TGTGCCAGCAGTTTCGGGACTAGCGGATCCTACGAGCAGTACTTC.

The genes are TRBV9 and TRBJ1-4, with 7 nucleotides matching TRBD1. Germline V gives CDR1 SGDLS, CDR2 YYNGEE. After removal of 2 bases from V and 8 bases from J, the junction contained 9 bases not matched to a gene. The CDR3 totals 15 residues. CDR3 sequence reads: CASSVLGGASEKLFF. CDR3 coding DNA: TGTGCCAGCAGCGTGCTAGGGGGCGCCTCGGAAAAACTGTTTTTT. Full variable domain (missing parts from reference TRBV9 and TRBJ1-4): DSGVTQTPKHLITATGQRVTLRCSPRSGDLSVYWYQQSLDQGLQFLIQYYNGEERAKGNILERFSAQQFPDLHSELNLSSLELGDSALYFCASSVLGGASEKLFFGSGTQLSVL.

The J gene is TRBJ2-3, the V gene TRBV4-3, with 8 bases lining up with TRBD2. V was pared by 4 bases and J by 1 base, with 7 bases of the junction left unmatched. This CDR3 region has 16 residues. In germline, CDR1 is LGHNA, CDR2 YSLEER. In DNA form, the CDR3 reads TGCGCCAGCAGCCCAGCTTACGGGGGGGGCACAGATACGCAGTATTTT. Its translation: CASSPAYGGGTDTQYF.

The genes are TRBV4-1 and TRBJ2-7; 8 bases line up with TRBD1. Trimming removed 1 base from V and 2 bases from J; junction bases left unmatched: 13. This CDR3 spans 18 amino acids. CDR1 and CDR2 from the germline V gene are MGHRA and YSYEKL. This CDR3 is CASSQAMTGAGGPYEQYF. The CDR3 coding sequence is TGCGCCAGCAGCCAAGCAATGACAGGGGCAGGAGGTCCCTACGAGCAGTACTTC.

In its sample, this clone was seen once. The chain employs TRBV19 and TRBJ1-6; 10 nucleotides match TRBD1. The V segment lost 4 bases and the J segment 0 bases; nucleotides outside the gene matches: 15. This CDR3 has 21 residues. The germline V gene encodes CDR1 LNHDA and CDR2 SQIVND (reference sequence). CDR3 in amino acids: CASSTFLTGTGESSYNSPLHF. The CDR3 DNA follows: TGTGCCAGTAGTACTTTTCTCACCGGGACAGGGGAGAGCTCCTATAATTCACCCCTCCACTTT.

The chain carries TRBV5-6 and TRBJ2-5; D is ambiguous. Germline-derived CDR1 and CDR2 are SGHDT and YYEEEE. V was trimmed by 4 bases and J by 4 bases, leaving 14 bases between them. The CDR3 contains 14 residues. The CDR3 coding sequence is TGTGCCAGCAGCACACCGAGTAGCCCAGAGACCCAGTACTTC. Amino acids: CASSTPSSPETQYF.

As to this clone: Other DNA sequences within the sample encode an identical CDR3. This rearrangement joins TRBV4-3 to TRBJ2-7, with D hard to call. Trimming removed 1 base at V and 1 base at J, with 11 bases between. Germline V gene lookup returns CDR1 LGHNA and CDR2 YSLEER. CDR3 size: 15 residues. CDR3 DNA sequence: TGCGCCAGCAGCCAAGTCTTGTCAGGTTCCTACGAGCAGTACTTC. This gives the protein CASSQVLSGSYEQYF.